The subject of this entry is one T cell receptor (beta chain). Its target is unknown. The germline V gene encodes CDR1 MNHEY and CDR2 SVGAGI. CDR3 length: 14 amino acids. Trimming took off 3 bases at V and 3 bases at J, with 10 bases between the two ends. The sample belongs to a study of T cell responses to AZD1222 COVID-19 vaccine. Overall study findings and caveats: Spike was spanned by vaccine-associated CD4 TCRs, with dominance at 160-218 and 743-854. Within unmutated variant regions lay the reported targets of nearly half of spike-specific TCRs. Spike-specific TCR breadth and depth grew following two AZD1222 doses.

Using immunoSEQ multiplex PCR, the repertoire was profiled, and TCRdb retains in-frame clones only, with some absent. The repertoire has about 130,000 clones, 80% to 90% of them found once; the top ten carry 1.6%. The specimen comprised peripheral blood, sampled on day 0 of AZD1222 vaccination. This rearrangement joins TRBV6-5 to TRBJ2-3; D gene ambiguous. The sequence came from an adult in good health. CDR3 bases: TGTGCCAGCAGTTATTCCGCAGGAACAGATACGCAGTATTTT. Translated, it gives CASSYSAGTDTQYF.